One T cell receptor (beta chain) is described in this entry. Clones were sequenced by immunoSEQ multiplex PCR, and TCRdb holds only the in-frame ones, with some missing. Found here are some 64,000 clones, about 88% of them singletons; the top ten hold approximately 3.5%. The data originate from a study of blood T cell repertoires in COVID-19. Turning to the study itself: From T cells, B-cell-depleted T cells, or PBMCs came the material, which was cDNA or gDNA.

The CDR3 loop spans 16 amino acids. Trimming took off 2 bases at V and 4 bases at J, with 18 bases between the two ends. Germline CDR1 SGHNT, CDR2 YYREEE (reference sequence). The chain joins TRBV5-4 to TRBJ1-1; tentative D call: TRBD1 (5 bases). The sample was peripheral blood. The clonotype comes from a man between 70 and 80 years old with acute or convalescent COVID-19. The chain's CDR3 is CASSFPRGIGTTEAFF. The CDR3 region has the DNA TGTGCCAGCAGCTTCCCCCGGGGGATAGGAACCACTGAAGCTTTCTTT.